One and the same sample provided the 14 T cell receptor beta chains below, sequenced in a study of T cells after yellow fever vaccination. TCRdb itself ran the 5' RACE reads through MiXCR, one entry per CDR3 protein. The table has about 320,000 distinct CDR3 sequences, over 3.5% seen once. The material was PBMCs, obtained 15 days after the yellow fever booster vaccination. The receptors stem from a man younger than 30 who received the YFV17D yellow fever vaccine.

This clonotype turned up a few times. CDR3 region: CASRLNQGALDYNEQFF. CDR3 DNA: TGCGCCAGCAGGCTCAACCAGGGGGCTTTAGATTACAATGAGCAGTTCTTC. The chain carries TRBV5-1 and TRBJ2-1; 8 positions match TRBD1. There are 17 residues in the CDR3. Germline CDR1 is SGHRS and CDR2 is YFSETQ. Germline trimming cut 5 bases from V and 4 bases from J; bases unmatched to any gene: 14.

The rearrangement joins TRBV7-9 to TRBJ1-1; D ambiguous. The CDR3 spans 14 residues. The V end lost 5 bases, the J end lost 1 base, and 11 bases lay between the germline ends. Germline lookup yields CDR1 SEHNR and CDR2 FQNEAQ (reference sequence). The CDR3 sequence is CASSLFQWNTEAFF. The CDR3 DNA is TGTGCCAGCAGCCTATTCCAATGGAACACTGAAGCTTTCTTT.

In its sample, this clonotype was seen a few times. The rearrangement links TRBV9 to TRBJ2-6, with D possibly matching TRBD1 (6 bases). CDR1 is SGDLS and CDR2 is YYNGEE in the germline V gene. Trimming removed 3 bases from V and 3 bases from J, with 10 bases in between. CDR3 length: 15 residues. CDR3 in amino acids: CASSATGHGANVLTF. DNA of the CDR3: TGTGCCAGCAGCGCGACAGGTCATGGGGCCAACGTCCTGACTTTC.

This clonotype was found a few times. In DNA form, the CDR3 reads TGCAGTGCTAGATGGACTCATGGGGAGACCCAGTACTTC. This sequence encodes CSARWTHGETQYF. V usage is TRBV20-1 and J usage is TRBJ2-5; tentatively, D is TRBD2 (5 bases). The length of the CDR3 is 13 residues. The V gene lost 2 bases and the J gene lost 5 bases, with 12 bases spanning the gap. Germline V gene sequence: CDR1 DFQATT, CDR2 SNEGSKA (reference sequence).

This clonotype has at least ten counts. The rearrangement links TRBV5-1 to TRBJ2-1; the D call may be TRBD1 or TRBD2 (6 bases each). V lost 4 bases and J lost 7, with 12 bases in between. The CDR3 runs to 13 residues. Germline-derived CDR1 and CDR2 are SGHRS and YFSETQ. The CDR3 is CASSLGGRNEQFF. CDR3 DNA sequence: TGCGCCAGCAGCCTGGGGGGCCGAAATGAGCAGTTCTTC.

V usage is TRBV6-2 or TRBV6-3 and J usage is TRBJ2-2, with D possibly TRBD1 on 5 matching bases. Trimming shortened V by 2 bases and J by 7 bases, and 11 bases separated the two germline ends. CDR1 is MNHEY and CDR2 is SVGEGT in the germline V gene. The CDR3 has 14 amino acids. CDR3 in DNA: TGTGCCAGCAGTTACCTGACAGTTGACGGGGAGCTGTTTTTT. Translated: CASSYLTVDGELFF.

This clonotype was counted a few times. The chain combines TRBV29-1 with TRBJ1-1; 9 bases agree with TRBD1. Germline V CDR1 and CDR2: SQVTM, ANQGSEA. V shed 7 bases and J 2 bases; nucleotides not matched to a gene: 8. The CDR3 has 14 residues. The CDR3 spells CSAGQGIGNTEAFF. CDR3 nucleotides: TGCAGCGCCGGACAGGGGATCGGAAACACTGAAGCTTTCTTT.

This chain joins TRBV7-9 and TRBJ1-1; tentatively, D is TRBD1 (6 bases). This CDR3 has 14 amino acids. CDR1 is SEHNR and CDR2 is FQNEAQ in the germline V gene (reference sequence). V was pared by 7 bases and J by 1 base, with 13 bases between. CDR3 sequence reads: CASTVPDRNTEAFF. CDR3 DNA: TGTGCCAGCACCGTACCGGACAGGAACACTGAAGCTTTCTTT.

This clonotype was seen many times. The V gene is TRBV4-1, the J gene TRBJ2-3; D is undetermined. This CDR3 has 20 residues. V shed 4 bases and J shed 6 bases, with 32 bases lying between them. Germline lookup yields CDR1 MGHRA and CDR2 YSYEKL. The CDR3, as DNA: TGCGCCAGCAGCCGTTTCGGCCACCCTAGTAGTGAGTCGCGGCACGATACGCAGTATTTT. This encodes CASSRFGHPSSESRHDTQYF.

This clonotype occurred a few times. V gene TRBV7-9 combines with J gene TRBJ2-7, with D possibly being TRBD1 (6 bases). Trimming took 5 bases from V and 4 from J, leaving 24 bases between them. Germline V lookup: CDR1 SEHNR, CDR2 FQNEAQ (reference sequence). CDR3 length: 17 residues. The CDR3 loop is CASSRTDSRGGLYEQYF. The DNA for the CDR3 is TGTGCCAGCAGCCGGACGGACAGCCGGGGTGGCCTATACGAGCAGTACTTC.

This clonotype showed up many times. The V gene is TRBV6-2 or TRBV6-3, the J gene TRBJ2-1; TRBD2 matches at 10 bases. Germline V CDR1 and CDR2: MNHEY, SVGEGT. The CDR3 runs 15 residues. V shed 7 bases, J shed 9 bases, and the junction held 12 bases outside the gene matches. This CDR3 is CASIPLGLAFGEQFF. The CDR3 coding sequence is TGTGCCAGCATACCCTTGGGACTAGCGTTCGGTGAGCAGTTCTTC.

This clonotype has a count of ten or more. The J gene is TRBJ2-7, the V gene TRBV4-3, with D perhaps TRBD1 (5 bases). The ends were cut back, 0 bases at V and 0 bases at J, with 18 bases in the middle. The CDR3 length is 18 residues. Germline V gene lookup returns CDR1 LGHNA and CDR2 YSLEER. CDR3 sequence (DNA): TGCGCCAGCAGCCAAGATCCCGGCGTGGGCAGGGACTCCTACGAGCAGTACGTC. This encodes CASSQDPGVGRDSYEQYV.

In its sample, this clonotype was seen a few times. The CDR3 sequence: CASSLGRDTDTQYF. In DNA form, the CDR3 reads TGTGCCAGCAGCTTAGGACGCGACACAGATACGCAGTATTTT. The gene calls are TRBV5-4 and TRBJ2-3; D unresolved. Per the germline V gene, CDR1 is SGHNT and CDR2 is YYREEE (reference sequence). This CDR3 is built from 14 residues. The V gene lost 2 bases and the J gene lost 2 bases, with 9 bases spanning the gap.

This clonotype was recorded at least ten times. The V and J genes are TRBV7-9 and TRBJ1-3, with D tentatively TRBD1 (5 bases). This CDR3 spans 15 amino acids. Looked up from germline, CDR1 is SEHNR and CDR2 is FQNEAQ (reference sequence). The V end was cut by 5 bases, the J end by 2 bases, with 13 bases between. The CDR3 bases are TGTGCCAGCAGCAAGCAGGGTGTTACTGGAAACACCATATATTTT. Protein product: CASSKQGVTGNTIYF.